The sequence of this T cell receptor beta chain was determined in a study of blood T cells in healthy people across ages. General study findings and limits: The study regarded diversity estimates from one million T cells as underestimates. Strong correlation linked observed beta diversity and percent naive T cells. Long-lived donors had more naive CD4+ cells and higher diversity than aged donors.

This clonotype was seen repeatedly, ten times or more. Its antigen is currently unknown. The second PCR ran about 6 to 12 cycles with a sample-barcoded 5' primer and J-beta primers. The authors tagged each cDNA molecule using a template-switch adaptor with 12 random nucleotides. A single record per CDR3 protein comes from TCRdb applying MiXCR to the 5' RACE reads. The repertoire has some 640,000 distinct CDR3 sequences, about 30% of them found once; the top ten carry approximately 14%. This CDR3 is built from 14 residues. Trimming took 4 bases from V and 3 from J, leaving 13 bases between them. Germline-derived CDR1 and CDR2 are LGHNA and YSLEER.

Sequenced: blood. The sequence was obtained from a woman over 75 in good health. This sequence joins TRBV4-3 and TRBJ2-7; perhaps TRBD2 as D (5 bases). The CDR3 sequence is CASSPGPGFYEQYF. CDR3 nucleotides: TGCGCCAGCAGCCCTGGTCCGGGGTTCTACGAGCAGTACTTC.